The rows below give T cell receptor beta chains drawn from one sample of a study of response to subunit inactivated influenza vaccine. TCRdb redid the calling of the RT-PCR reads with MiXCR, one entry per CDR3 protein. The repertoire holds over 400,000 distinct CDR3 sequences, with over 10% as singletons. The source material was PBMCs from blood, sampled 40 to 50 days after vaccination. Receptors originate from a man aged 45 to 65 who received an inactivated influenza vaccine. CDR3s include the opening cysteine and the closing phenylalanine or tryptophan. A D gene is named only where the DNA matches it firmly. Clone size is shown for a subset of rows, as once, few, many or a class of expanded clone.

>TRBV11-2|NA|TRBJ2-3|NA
TGTGCCAGCAGCTTAGTGCGGGATGGGACGCAGTATTTT
CASSLVRDGTQYF
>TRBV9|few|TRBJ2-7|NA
TGTGCCAGCAGCGTAGGGGGGGGACAAAACTACGAGCAGTACTTC
CASSVGGGQNYEQYF
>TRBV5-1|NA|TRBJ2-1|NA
TGCGCCAGCAGGGCGACAGAGTACAATGAGCAGTTCTTC
CASRATEYNEQFF
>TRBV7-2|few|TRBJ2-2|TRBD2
TGTGCCAGCAGGCCAGCGGGGTCATCCACCGGGGAGCTGTTTTTT
CASRPAGSSTGELFF
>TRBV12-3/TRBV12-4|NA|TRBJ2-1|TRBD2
TGTGCCAGCAGTTTGAGGGCGGGGGATTCCTACAATGAGCAGTTCTTC
CASSLRAGDSYNEQFF
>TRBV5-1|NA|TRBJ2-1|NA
TGCGCCAGCAGCCCACAGGGCTTGGGCTCCTACAATGAGCAGTTCTTC
CASSPQGLGSYNEQFF
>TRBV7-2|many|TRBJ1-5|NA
TGTGCCAGCAGCTTAAGATCGGCGGCTAGCCAGCCCCAGCATTTT
CASSLRSAASQPQHF
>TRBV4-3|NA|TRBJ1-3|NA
TGCGCCAGCAGCCAAGGTTCATATGGAAACACCATATATTTT
CASSQGSYGNTIYF
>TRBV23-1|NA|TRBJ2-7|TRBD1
TGCGCCAGCAGTGTCGGGACAGCAAACTACGAGCAGTACTTC
CASSVGTANYEQYF
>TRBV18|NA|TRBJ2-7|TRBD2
TGTGCCAGCTCATCTAAGACTAGCGGGAGGGTGTACGAGCAGTACTTC
CASSSKTSGRVYEQYF
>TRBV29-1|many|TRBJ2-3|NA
TGCAGCGTTGAAGATCAGGCTAGTAGCACAGATACGCAGTATTTT
CSVEDQASSTDTQYF
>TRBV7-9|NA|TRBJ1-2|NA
TGTGCCAGCAGACCTCCCGTACAAGATAACTATGGCTACACCTTC
CASRPPVQDNYGYTF
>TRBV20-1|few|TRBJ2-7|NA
TGCAGTGCTAGTAGTAACGAGCAGTACTTC
CSASSNEQYF
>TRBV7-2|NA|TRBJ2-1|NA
TGTGCCAGCAGCTTAACTATATACAATGAGCAGTTCTTC
CASSLTIYNEQFF
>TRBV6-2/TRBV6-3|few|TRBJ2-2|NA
TGTGCCAGCAGTCAAAAGGTCGGGGAGCTGTTTTTT
CASSQKVGELFF
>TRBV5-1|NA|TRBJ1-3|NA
TGCGCCAGCAGCCGAAGTGTTGGCGAAGGAAACACCATATATTTT
CASSRSVGEGNTIYF
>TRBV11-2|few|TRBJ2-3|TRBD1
TGTGCCAGCAGCTTAGTTTGGGGACAGGGTCCTAGGGGCACAGATACGCAGTATTTT
CASSLVWGQGPRGTDTQYF
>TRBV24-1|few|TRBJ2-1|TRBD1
TGTGCCACCAGTGATTCGGGACAGAAAAAGCAGTTCTTC
CATSDSGQKKQFF
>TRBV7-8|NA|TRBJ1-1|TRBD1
TGTGCCAGCAGCCTACAAGAAGACAGGGTCACTGAAGCTTTCTTT
CASSLQEDRVTEAFF
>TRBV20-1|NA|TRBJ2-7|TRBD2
TGCAGAGCCGGGACTAGCGGGAGTTATTACGAGCAGTACTTC
CRAGTSGSYYEQYF
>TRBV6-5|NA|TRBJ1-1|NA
TGTGCCAGCAGTTATATGGGGAATGAAGCTTTCTTT
CASSYMGNEAFF
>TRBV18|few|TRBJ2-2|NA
TGTGCCAGCTCATTTGCAGGGAACACCGGGGAGCTGTTTTTT
CASSFAGNTGELFF
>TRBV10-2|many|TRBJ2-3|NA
TGCGCCAGCAGTGGAGCGCTCGACACAGATACGCAGTATTTT
CASSGALDTDTQYF